This TCR beta chain was obtained from a study of long-term antiretroviral therapy in people with HIV. Study at large: The 2015 immediate-ART recommendation was preceded by the earliest samples by about a decade. Study conclusions and caveats: Although diversity increased after ART, it remained lower than in transplant donor controls. The study collected no data on ART adherence, viral resistance or therapy changes.

The length of the CDR3 is 13 residues. Germline CDR1 is SGHDN and CDR2 is FVKESK. V gave up 5 bases and J gave up 4 bases; unmatched junction bases: 3. This was the immunoSEQ v3.0 assay at survey level. Assay used: immunoSEQ multiplex PCR; TCRdb lists only in-frame clones, some missing. This repertoire shows over 10,000 clones, over 70% found once; its top ten account for approximately 10%. In this sample, this clone turned up once. The antigen remains undetermined. The TCR comes from a woman in her thirties or forties with HIV. Sample: unsorted PBMCs, taken 0.8 years before starting antiretroviral therapy. J is TRBJ1-2 and V is TRBV14, with 8 nucleotides matching TRBD1. CDR3 DNA sequence: TGTGCCAGCAGCGACAGGGGTAGCTATGGCTACACCTTC. Encoded protein: CASSDRGSYGYTF.